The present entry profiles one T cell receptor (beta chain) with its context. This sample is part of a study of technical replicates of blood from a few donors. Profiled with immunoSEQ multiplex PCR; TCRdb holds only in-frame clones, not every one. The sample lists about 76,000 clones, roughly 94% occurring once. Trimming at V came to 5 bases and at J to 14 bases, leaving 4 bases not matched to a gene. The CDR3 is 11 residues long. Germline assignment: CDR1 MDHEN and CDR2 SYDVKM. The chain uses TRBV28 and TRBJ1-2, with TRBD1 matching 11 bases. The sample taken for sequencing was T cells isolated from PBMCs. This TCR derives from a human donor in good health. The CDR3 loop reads CASSDGTGGTF. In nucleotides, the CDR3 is TGTGCCAGCAGTGACGGGACAGGGGGGACCTTC.